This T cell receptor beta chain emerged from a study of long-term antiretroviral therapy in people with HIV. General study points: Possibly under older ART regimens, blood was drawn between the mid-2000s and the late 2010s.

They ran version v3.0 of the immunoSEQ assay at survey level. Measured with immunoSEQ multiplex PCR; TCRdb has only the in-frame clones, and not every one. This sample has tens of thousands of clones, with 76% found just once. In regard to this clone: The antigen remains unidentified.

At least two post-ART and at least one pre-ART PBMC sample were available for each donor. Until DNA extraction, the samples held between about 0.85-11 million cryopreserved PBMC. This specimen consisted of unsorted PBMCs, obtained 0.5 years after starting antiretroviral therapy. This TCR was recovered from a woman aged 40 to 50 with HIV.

Here the CDR3 reads CASSPPTEAGGKGYTF. CDR3 DNA sequence: TGTGCCAGCAGCCCCCCAACGGAGGCAGGGGGAAAGGGCTACACCTTC. The chain is built from TRBV5-4 and TRBJ1-2; 7 bases are shared with TRBD1. V was clipped by 4 bases and J by 8 bases; unmatched bases: 17. CDR1 and CDR2 (germline): SGHNT, YYREEE (reference sequence). The CDR3 has 16 residues.